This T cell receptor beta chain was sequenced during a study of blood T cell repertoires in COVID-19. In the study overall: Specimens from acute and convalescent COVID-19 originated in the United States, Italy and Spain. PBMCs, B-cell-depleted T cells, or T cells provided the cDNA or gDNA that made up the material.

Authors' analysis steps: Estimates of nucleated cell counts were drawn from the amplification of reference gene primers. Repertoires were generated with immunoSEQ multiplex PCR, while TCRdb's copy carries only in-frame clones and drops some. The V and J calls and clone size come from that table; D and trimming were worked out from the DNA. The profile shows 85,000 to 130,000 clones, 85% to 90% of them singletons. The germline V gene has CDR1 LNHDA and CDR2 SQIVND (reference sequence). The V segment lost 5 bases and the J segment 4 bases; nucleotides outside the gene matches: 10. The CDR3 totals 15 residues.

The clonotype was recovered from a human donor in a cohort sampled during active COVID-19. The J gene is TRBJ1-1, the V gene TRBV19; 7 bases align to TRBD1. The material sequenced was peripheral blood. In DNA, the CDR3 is TGTGCCAGTAGTCAAAGTCCGACAGGGTCCACTGAAGCTTTCTTT. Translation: CASSQSPTGSTEAFF.